This TCR beta chain derives from a study of blood T cell repertoires in COVID-19. The CDR3 covers 14 residues. Looked up from germline, CDR1 is SGHRS and CDR2 is YFSETQ. The V gene end was trimmed by 4 bases and the J gene end by 5 bases; junction bases not matched to a gene: 5. Assignment of participants to cohorts was predicated upon participant-reported clinical history. As for this clone: Other DNA variants within this sample encode the same CDR3.

Authors' methods: Estimates of nucleated cell counts were drawn from the amplification of reference gene primers. Generated by immunoSEQ multiplex PCR, the TCRdb table keeps only in-frame clones and is missing some. V and J calls and clone size follow that table, whereas D and trimming were derived from the DNA. Of 120,000 to 150,000 clones in the sample, around 90% were seen once. This TCR came from a middle-aged woman who had been exposed to COVID-19. The chain recombines TRBV5-1 with TRBJ2-7; TRBD1 matches at 11 bases. What was sequenced was PBMCs or T cells enriched from blood (not recorded which). Here the CDR3 DNA reads TGCGCCAGCAGCCGGGGACAGGGGGACGACGAGCAGTACTTC. Its translation: CASSRGQGDDEQYF.